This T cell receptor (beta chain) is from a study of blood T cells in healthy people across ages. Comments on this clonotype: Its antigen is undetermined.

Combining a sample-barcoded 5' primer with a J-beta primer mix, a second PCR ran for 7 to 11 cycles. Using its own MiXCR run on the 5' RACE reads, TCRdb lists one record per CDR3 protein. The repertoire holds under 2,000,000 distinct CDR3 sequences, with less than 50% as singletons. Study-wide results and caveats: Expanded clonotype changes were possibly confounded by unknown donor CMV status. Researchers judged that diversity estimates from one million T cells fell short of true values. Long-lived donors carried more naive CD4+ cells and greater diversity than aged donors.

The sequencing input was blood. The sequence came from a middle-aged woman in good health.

CDR3: CASSQGQGAAYNEQFF. CDR3 bases: TGTGCCAGCAGCCAAGGACAGGGGGCTGCCTACAATGAGCAGTTCTTC. This chain uses TRBV3-1 with TRBJ2-1; 10 positions match TRBD1. The ends lost 1 base at V and 2 bases at J; junction bases unmatched: 2. The CDR3 runs 16 residues. The germline V gene encodes CDR1 LGHDT and CDR2 YNNKEL (reference sequence).